Listed below are T cell receptor beta chains from one sample, sequenced in a study of early T cells in non-severe SARS-CoV-2 infection. TCRdb re-derived calls from the 5' RACE reads in MiXCR, one entry per CDR3 protein. The sample lists tens of thousands of distinct CDR3 sequences, around 9.3% occurring once. Specimen: whole blood, collected at baseline. These receptors were taken from an adult who was a healthcare worker with PCR-confirmed SARS-CoV-2 infection or an uninfected control (not recorded which). Each CDR3 is given with its conserved first and last residue. Each record gives: clone size, V gene, J gene, D gene, CDR3 DNA, CDR3 protein. D genes are given only for firm matches. Size values are once, few and many counts, or a class for expanded clones, and some rows have none.

abundance: .
v_gene: TRBV7-3
j_gene: TRBJ2-3
d_gene: .
CDR3nt: TGTGCCAGCAGCTTGGCGAGGGGTTCAGGAGATACGCAGTATTTT
CDR3aa: CASSLARGSGDTQYF

abundance: many
v_gene: TRBV18
j_gene: TRBJ2-3
d_gene: .
CDR3nt: TGTGCCAGCTCACCAACAGGCCAGGGAGGTAGAGATACGCAGTATTTT
CDR3aa: CASSPTGQGGRDTQYF

abundance: few
v_gene: TRBV11-2
j_gene: TRBJ2-1
d_gene: TRBD2
CDR3nt: TGTGCCAGCAGCGACCCACTAGCGGGAGCGTCCAATGAGCAGTTCTTC
CDR3aa: CASSDPLAGASNEQFF

abundance: few
v_gene: TRBV4-1
j_gene: TRBJ2-7
d_gene: .
CDR3nt: TGCGCCAGCAGCCAAGAAATTGCAAGGACGGGGCCCTCCTACGAGCAGTACTTC
CDR3aa: CASSQEIARTGPSYEQYF

abundance: .
v_gene: TRBV5-1
j_gene: TRBJ1-1
d_gene: .
CDR3nt: TGCGCCAGCAGCCACCTCGGGCATAGGAACACTGAAGCTTTCTTT
CDR3aa: CASSHLGHRNTEAFF

abundance: many
v_gene: TRBV18
j_gene: TRBJ2-1
d_gene: .
CDR3nt: TGTGCCAGCTCCCACCCGGGGGCACGGCAGTTCTTC
CDR3aa: CASSHPGARQFF

abundance: many
v_gene: TRBV28
j_gene: TRBJ1-2
d_gene: TRBD1
CDR3nt: TGTGCCAGCAGTCGAACAGGGGATTGGGTCTATGGCTACACCTTC
CDR3aa: CASSRTGDWVYGYTF

abundance: .
v_gene: TRBV18
j_gene: TRBJ1-2
d_gene: TRBD1
CDR3nt: TGTGCCAGCTCACCGGCGACAGGGCGGGGTGCGGATGGCTACACCTTC
CDR3aa: CASSPATGRGADGYTF

abundance: many
v_gene: TRBV24-1
j_gene: TRBJ2-1
d_gene: .
CDR3nt: TGTGCCACCAGTCTCTACAATGAGCAGTTCTTC
CDR3aa: CATSLYNEQFF

abundance: .
v_gene: TRBV3-1
j_gene: TRBJ2-4
d_gene: .
CDR3nt: TGTGCCAGCAGCCCCGGACAGAAAAACATTCAGTACTTC
CDR3aa: CASSPGQKNIQYF

abundance: few
v_gene: TRBV30
j_gene: TRBJ2-1
d_gene: .
CDR3nt: TGTGCCTGGAGTGTAGGCAGGGTGAATGAGCAGTTCTTC
CDR3aa: CAWSVGRVNEQFF

abundance: .
v_gene: TRBV5-4
j_gene: TRBJ2-3
d_gene: .
CDR3nt: TGTGCCAGCAGCTTGGATGACTCGGGTCCCACAGATACGCAGTATTTT
CDR3aa: CASSLDDSGPTDTQYF

abundance: few
v_gene: TRBV6-6
j_gene: TRBJ1-3
d_gene: .
CDR3nt: TGTGCCAGCAGTTCGAACTCTGGAAACACCATATATTTT
CDR3aa: CASSSNSGNTIYF